The 27 T cell receptor beta chains below come from one sample, sequenced in a study of shared clonotypes between healthy human individuals. The naive CD8 fraction comprised CD45RO-negative cells positively selected for CCR7 and excluded terminally differentiated effector memory CD45RA+ cells. The assay was immunoSEQ multiplex PCR, and TCRdb's table has in-frame clones only and misses some. The data hold just over 2,000,000 clones, with around 96% observed a single time. Sequencing used naive CD8+ T cells sorted from blood. These TCRs come from a man between 18 and 35 years old in good health.

The chain joins TRBV7-9 to TRBJ2-1, with D perhaps matching TRBD2 (5 bases). The germline CDR1 and CDR2 sequences are SEHNR and FQNEAQ (reference sequence). This CDR3 is 16 amino acids long. With 4 bases removed from V and 5 bases from J, the gap between germline ends came to 18 bases. The CDR3 region is CASSYNDGGGNNEQFF. CDR3 bases: TGTGCCAGCAGCTACAATGACGGCGGAGGTAACAATGAGCAGTTCTTC.

The J gene is TRBJ1-2, the V gene TRBV4-1; 9 bases align to TRBD1. The trim removed 1 base at V and 1 base at J, leaving 7 bases unmatched. CDR1 and CDR2 (germline): MGHRA, YSYEKL. The CDR3 extends over 17 amino acids. The CDR3 protein is CASSQGGTGLYNYGYTF. In DNA, the CDR3 is TGCGCCAGCAGCCAAGGAGGGACAGGGCTTTATAACTATGGCTACACCTTC.

The gene calls are TRBV19 and TRBJ1-5; no firm D call. Trimming removed 6 bases from V and 5 bases from J, with 8 bases in between. Germline V CDR1 and CDR2: LNHDA, SQIVND (reference sequence). The CDR3 covers 12 residues. The CDR3 bases are TGTGCCAGTAGGGGCCCAGATCAGCCCCAGCATTTT. Its protein product is CASRGPDQPQHF.

The rearrangement uses TRBV9 and TRBJ2-7; the D gene could be TRBD1 or TRBD2 (5 bases each). Germline assignment: CDR1 SGDLS and CDR2 YYNGEE. V was shortened by 4 bases and J by 5 bases, with 13 bases between the two germline ends. This CDR3 is built from 13 residues. In nucleotides, the CDR3 is TGTGCCAGCAGCCCGGGGACCCCCGACGAGCAGTACTTC. Its translation is CASSPGTPDEQYF.

This clone appeared a single time. V usage is TRBV6-6 and J usage is TRBJ2-7; possibly TRBD2 for D (6 bases). CDR3 size: 16 residues. V lost 5 bases and J lost 7, with 24 bases in between. The V gene's germline CDR1 is MNHNY and CDR2 SVGAGI (reference sequence). The CDR3: CASSQQTGTPIEEQYF. The CDR3 bases are TGTGCCAGCAGTCAACAAACCGGGACTCCCATAGAAGAGCAGTACTTC.

V gene TRBV27 combines with J gene TRBJ1-6, with 12 bases fitting TRBD1. J gave up 5 bases and V 5 bases, and 13 bases lay outside the gene matches. Germline CDR1 MNHEY, CDR2 SMNVEV (reference sequence). This CDR3 is 19 amino acids long. The CDR3 coding sequence is TGTGCCAGCAGTCCGACCAGGGGGGACAGGGGGCTAGATAATTCACCCCTCCACTTT. This sequence encodes CASSPTRGDRGLDNSPLHF.

J is TRBJ2-2 and V is TRBV29-1; a possible D gene is TRBD2 (5 bases). The V end lost 2 bases, the J end lost 1 base, and 8 bases lay between the germline ends. The CDR3 totals 14 residues. CDR1 and CDR2 from the germline V gene are SQVTM and ANQGSEA. The CDR3 reads CSVEFGMNTGELFF. In nucleotides, the CDR3 is TGCAGCGTTGAATTCGGGATGAACACCGGGGAGCTGTTTTTT.

The V gene is TRBV9, the J gene TRBJ1-2; D remains ambiguous. Trimming took off 0 bases at V and 3 bases at J, with 9 bases between the two ends. Germline assignment: CDR1 SGDLS and CDR2 YYNGEE. The CDR3 extends over 14 amino acids. CDR3 sequence: CASSVGAVDYGYTF. As DNA, the CDR3 is TGTGCCAGCAGCGTAGGTGCAGTGGACTATGGCTACACCTTC.

This chain joins TRBV2 and TRBJ2-3, with TRBD2 matching 8 bases. The CDR3 is 17 residues long. Germline V CDR1 and CDR2: SNHLY, FYNNEI. J gave up 3 bases and V 4 bases, and 12 bases lay outside the gene matches. CDR3: CASSVPTSGSMTDTQYF. The CDR3, as DNA: TGTGCCAGCAGTGTTCCCACTAGCGGATCAATGACAGATACGCAGTATTTT.

The J gene is TRBJ2-1, the V gene TRBV10-1; no clear D. The CDR3 is 12 residues long. Germline lookup yields CDR1 WNHNN and CDR2 SYGVQD (reference sequence). Deletions cut 0 bases from V and 9 bases from J, with 6 bases between. In DNA, the CDR3 is TGCGCCAGCAGTGAGTCAGGGCCTGAGCAGTTCTTC. Amino acids: CASSESGPEQFF.

This chain joins TRBV7-8 and TRBJ2-7; a weak D match, TRBD2 (5 bases). Trimming pared 5 bases from V and 1 base from J, leaving 12 bases between. This CDR3 comprises 14 residues. Germline-derived CDR1 and CDR2 are SGHVS and FQNEAQ. For the CDR3, the DNA is TGTGCCAGCAGCCCCCTCAGCGGATCCTACGAGCAGTACTTC. It codes for CASSPLSGSYEQYF.

The chain is built from TRBV7-9 and TRBJ2-2; 9 nucleotides line up with TRBD2. V lost 5 bases, J lost 2 bases, and 6 bases stayed unmatched. Per the germline V gene, CDR1 is SEHNR and CDR2 is FQNEAQ (reference sequence). This CDR3 spans 16 amino acids. The CDR3 protein is CASSRGLAYNTGELFF. The CDR3 DNA reads as TGTGCCAGCAGCCGGGGACTAGCATATAACACCGGGGAGCTGTTTTTT.

The chain uses TRBV4-1 and TRBJ1-5; D call uncertain. V was shortened by 0 bases and J by 6 bases, with 12 bases between the two germline ends. There are 15 residues in the CDR3. Germline V CDR1 and CDR2: MGHRA, YSYEKL. The CDR3 sequence is CASSQDVRDGQPQHF. The CDR3 nucleotides are TGCGCCAGCAGCCAAGATGTGAGGGATGGTCAGCCCCAGCATTTT.

This clone appeared a few times. The rearrangement uses TRBV14 and TRBJ1-5; D possibly corresponds to TRBD1 (5 bases). The CDR3 spans 13 residues. Germline V lookup: CDR1 SGHDN, CDR2 FVKESK. Trimming removed 5 bases at V and 6 bases at J, with 11 bases between. The CDR3 nucleotides read TGTGCCAGCAGCACGGGGACGACTCAGCCCCAGCATTTT. Its protein is CASSTGTTQPQHF.

A remark on this clone: Other DNA sequences in the sample encode the same CDR3. The chain recombines TRBV6-1 with TRBJ1-5, with a possible D match to TRBD1 (5 bases). In germline, CDR1 is MNHNS, CDR2 SASEGT. V was shortened by 1 base and J by 4 bases, with 11 bases between the two germline ends. The CDR3 sequence is 15 residues long. The CDR3 reads CASSEDRGGNQPQHF. The CDR3 DNA follows: TGTGCCAGCAGTGAAGATCGGGGGGGTAATCAGCCCCAGCATTTT.

This rearrangement joins TRBV28 to TRBJ1-3, with a weak D call TRBD1 (6 bases). There are 14 residues in the CDR3. Germline V CDR1 and CDR2: MDHEN, SYDVKM. The V gene lost 5 bases and the J gene lost 3 bases, with 11 bases spanning the gap. The CDR3: CASSPDRYGNTIYF. CDR3 DNA: TGTGCCAGCAGTCCGGACAGATATGGAAACACCATATATTTT.

The gene calls are TRBV4-1 and TRBJ2-7; D ambiguous. Looked up from germline, CDR1 is MGHRA and CDR2 is YSYEKL. This CDR3 has 14 amino acids. With 0 bases removed from V and 0 bases from J, the gap between germline ends came to 6 bases. The chain's CDR3 is CASSQEGPSYEQYF. The CDR3 coding sequence is TGCGCCAGCAGCCAAGAGGGCCCCTCCTACGAGCAGTACTTC.

The J gene is TRBJ2-2, the V gene TRBV9; a possible D gene is TRBD1 (6 bases). V lost 4 bases to trimming and J lost 0 bases, with 13 bases between them. Germline V gene sequence: CDR1 SGDLS, CDR2 YYNGEE. This CDR3 is built from 16 residues. The CDR3 DNA sequence: TGTGCCAGCAGCCCCTGGACAGACTCGAACACCGGGGAGCTGTTTTTT. This codes for CASSPWTDSNTGELFF.

The chain has TRBV13 and TRBJ2-7; D call uncertain. The germline V gene has CDR1 PRHDT and CDR2 FYEKMQ (reference sequence). V lost 5 bases and J 2 bases, leaving 10 bases between the germline ends. CDR3 size: 13 residues. CDR3 residues: CASSAQETYEQYF. The DNA for the CDR3 is TGTGCCAGCAGCGCGCAGGAAACCTACGAGCAGTACTTC.

The J gene is TRBJ1-1, the V gene TRBV2; 7 bases fit TRBD1. The V gene's germline CDR1 is SNHLY and CDR2 FYNNEI. J gave up 4 bases and V 10 bases, and 6 bases lay outside the gene matches. The CDR3 totals 12 residues. The CDR3: CATDREGTEAFF. The CDR3 DNA is TGTGCCACCGACAGGGAAGGCACTGAAGCTTTCTTT.

The chain employs TRBV5-6 and TRBJ2-1; D is undetermined. The V gene's germline CDR1 is SGHDT and CDR2 YYEEEE. This CDR3 comprises 18 residues. Trimming cost V 0 bases and J 4 bases, with 20 bases left between them. The CDR3 loop is CASSLDLSGPQFYNEQFF. CDR3 DNA: TGTGCCAGCAGCTTGGATCTTTCGGGCCCCCAATTTTACAATGAGCAGTTCTTC.

Concerning this clone: This specimen includes other DNA sequences encoding the same CDR3. V is TRBV7-9 and J is TRBJ1-4, with a possible D match to TRBD1 (5 bases). Looked up from germline, CDR1 is SEHNR and CDR2 is FQNEAQ (reference sequence). This CDR3 spans 12 amino acids. Trimming removed 1 base at V and 8 bases at J, with 5 bases between. CDR3 coding DNA: TGTGCCAGCAGCTTAGGGGGGGAAAAACTGTTTTTT. It codes for CASSLGGEKLFF.

This chain uses TRBV4-1 with TRBJ1-3; D is perhaps TRBD1 (6 bases). The germline V and J ends were trimmed by 4 bases and 0 bases, with 10 bases remaining between them. This CDR3 is 15 amino acids long. Germline CDR1 and CDR2: MGHRA and YSYEKL. CDR3 region: CASSRVDSSGNTIYF. The DNA for the CDR3 is TGCGCCAGCAGCCGCGTGGACAGCTCTGGAAACACCATATATTTT.

The chain uses TRBV6-6 and TRBJ2-2, with D hard to call. V was pared by 1 base and J by 2 bases, with 8 bases between. Per the germline V gene, CDR1 is MNHNY and CDR2 is SVGAGI (reference sequence). This CDR3 has 15 residues. In nucleotides, the CDR3 is TGTGCCAGCAGTTACTACGGAGCTAACACCGGGGAGCTGTTTTTT. This gives the protein CASSYYGANTGELFF.

J is TRBJ2-7 and V is TRBV27; D is possibly TRBD1 (6 bases). The CDR3 totals 13 residues. Germline CDR1 reads MNHEY; CDR2 reads SMNVEV (reference sequence). Trimming cost V 5 bases and J 5 bases, with 13 bases left between them. In nucleotides, the CDR3 is TGTGCCAGCAGTACGACAGGAAAGCACGAGCAGTACTTC. This translates into CASSTTGKHEQYF.

CDR3: CASSGTGSSYEQYF. In DNA, the CDR3 is TGCGCCAGCAGCGGGACAGGGAGTTCCTACGAGCAGTACTTC. The rearrangement uses TRBV4-1 and TRBJ2-7, with 9 bases matching TRBD1. The CDR3 runs 14 residues. The V gene's germline CDR1 is MGHRA and CDR2 YSYEKL. The J segment lost 1 base and the V segment lost 5 bases, leaving 3 bases of the junction unmatched.

The rearrangement links TRBV28 to TRBJ2-5; 9 nucleotides match TRBD2. J lost 5 bases, V lost 3 bases, and 7 bases had no gene match. In germline, CDR1 is MDHEN, CDR2 SYDVKM. The CDR3 contains 15 residues. CDR3: CASSLLPSGAETQYF. In DNA, the CDR3 is TGTGCCAGCAGTTTGCTGCCTAGCGGGGCGGAGACCCAGTACTTC. Full variable domain (remainder filled in from reference TRBV28 and TRBJ2-5): DVKVTQSSRYLVKRTGEKVFLECVQDMDHENMFWYRQDPGLGLRLIYFSYDVKMKEKGDIPEGYSVSREKKERFSLILESASTNQTSMYLCASSLLPSGAETQYFGPGTRLLVL.